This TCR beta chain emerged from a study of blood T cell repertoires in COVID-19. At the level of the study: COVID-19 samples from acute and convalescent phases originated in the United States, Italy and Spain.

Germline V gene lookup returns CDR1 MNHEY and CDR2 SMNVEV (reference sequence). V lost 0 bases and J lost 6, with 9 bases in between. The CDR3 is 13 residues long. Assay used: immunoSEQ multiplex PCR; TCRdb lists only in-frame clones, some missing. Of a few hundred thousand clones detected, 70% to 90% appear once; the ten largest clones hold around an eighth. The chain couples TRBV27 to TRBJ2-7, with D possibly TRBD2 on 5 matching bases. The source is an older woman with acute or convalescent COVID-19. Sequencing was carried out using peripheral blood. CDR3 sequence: CASSLSIGGEQYF. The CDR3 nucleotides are TGTGCCAGCAGTTTATCGATCGGAGGCGAGCAGTACTTC.